One and the same sample provided the 20 T cell receptor beta chains below, sequenced in a study of blood T cell repertoires in COVID-19. The method was immunoSEQ multiplex PCR; TCRdb's version includes in-frame clones alone and lacks a portion of them. Here the sample spans about 170,000 clones, approximately 82% being singletons. The sequencing input was PBMCs or T cells enriched from blood (not recorded which). All receptors derive from a woman aged 45-65 years in a cohort exposed to, infected with or recovered from COVID-19 (not recorded which).

V gene TRBV9 combines with J gene TRBJ2-1; 11 nucleotides agree with TRBD2. Germline-derived CDR1 and CDR2 are SGDLS and YYNGEE. There are 18 residues in the CDR3. Trimming took 4 bases from V and 7 from J; bases not matched to a gene: 16. The CDR3 DNA reads TGTGCCAGCAGCAACGGACTAGCGGGTCGGTATTCTTCTAATGAGCAGTTCTTC. Translating it yields CASSNGLAGRYSSNEQFF.

The chain couples TRBV19 to TRBJ2-5, with TRBD1 matching 8 bases. CDR1 and CDR2 from the germline V gene are LNHDA and SQIVND (reference sequence). The J segment lost 2 bases and the V segment lost 6 bases, leaving 5 bases of the junction unmatched. This CDR3 region has 14 residues. The CDR3 spells CASRLTGAQETQYF. CDR3 nucleotide sequence: TGTGCCAGTAGGCTGACAGGGGCTCAAGAGACCCAGTACTTC.

This chain links TRBV12-3 or TRBV12-4 with TRBJ1-1; possible D gene TRBD1, 6 bases. The CDR3 runs to 13 residues. V shed 11 bases and J shed 1 base, with 14 bases lying between them. CDR3 sequence reads: CAGQNVGNTEAFF. The DNA of the CDR3 is TGTGCCGGACAGAACGTCGGGAACACTGAAGCTTTCTTT.

This clone was observed once. The genes are TRBV24-1 and TRBJ2-5, with 15 bases that match TRBD2. Germline loops: CDR1 KGHDR, CDR2 SFDVKD. This CDR3 spans 19 amino acids. Trimming took 3 bases from V and 3 from J; bases not matched to a gene: 10. CDR3 protein: CATSDQPKGTSGGKETQYF. For the CDR3, the DNA is TGTGCCACCAGTGATCAGCCTAAAGGGACTAGCGGGGGGAAAGAGACCCAGTACTTC.

This chain uses TRBV2 with TRBJ2-1, with D perhaps matching TRBD1 (6 bases). CDR3 size: 14 residues. Germline-derived CDR1 and CDR2 are SNHLY and FYNNEI. Trimming stripped 6 bases from V and 5 bases from J, with 14 bases between. The CDR3: CASRSQGFNNEQFF. CDR3 DNA: TGTGCCAGCAGGAGTCAGGGGTTTAACAATGAGCAGTTCTTC.

This clone was observed once. The J gene is TRBJ2-3, the V gene TRBV18; D might be TRBD2 (5 bases). The V and J ends lost 3 bases and 8 bases respectively, with 12 bases between them. The CDR3 consists of 13 residues. The germline CDR1 and CDR2 sequences are KGHSH and LQKENI. In DNA form, the CDR3 reads TGTGCCAGCTCACCCGCGGGTGACGGTACGCAGTATTTT. Its translation: CASSPAGDGTQYF.

The chain recombines TRBV5-4 with TRBJ2-7; D call uncertain. The CDR3 runs to 15 residues. Between the trimmed V and J ends, which lost 3 bases and 4 bases, there was a span of 17 bases. From germline, CDR1 is SGHNT and CDR2 YYREEE (reference sequence). The chain's CDR3 is CASSSNTATVYEQYF. CDR3 nucleotide sequence: TGTGCCAGCAGCTCAAATACAGCTACGGTATACGAGCAGTACTTC.

V and J are TRBV7-4 and TRBJ1-5; 8 bases match TRBD1. Germline V gene data show CDR1 as SGHVT and CDR2 as SQSDAQ. This CDR3 is 16 amino acids long. Germline trimming cut 1 base from V and 6 bases from J; bases unmatched to any gene: 8. CDR3 sequence (DNA): TGTGCCAGCAGCTTAGGGGAACAGGGGGGAAGTCAGCCCCAGCATTTT. Residues: CASSLGEQGGSQPQHF.

The J gene is TRBJ1-2, the V gene TRBV9; D perhaps matches TRBD1 (5 bases). The V gene's germline CDR1 is SGDLS and CDR2 YYNGEE. The V and J ends lost 4 bases and 7 bases respectively, with 26 bases between them. CDR3 length equals 17 residues. The CDR3 region has the DNA TGTGCCAGCAGCCAAGGGACGGGGGGAACGGGAACCCGTGGCTACACCTTC. As protein: CASSQGTGGTGTRGYTF. Full variable domain (outside the CDR3, taken from reference TRBV9 and TRBJ1-2): DSGVTQTPKHLITATGQRVTLRCSPRSGDLSVYWYQQSLDQGLQFLIQYYNGEERAKGNILERFSAQQFPDLHSELNLSSLELGDSALYFCASSQGTGGTGTRGYTFGSGTRLTVV.

CDR3 in DNA: TGTGCCAGCAGCCGACAGTTGAACACTGAAGCTTTCTTT. Protein product: CASSRQLNTEAFF. This chain joins TRBV14 and TRBJ1-1; weak D call: TRBD1 (5 bases). Trimming removed 4 bases at V and 0 bases at J, with 6 bases between. Germline CDR1 is SGHDN and CDR2 is FVKESK. This CDR3 is 13 amino acids long.

The gene calls are TRBV5-1 and TRBJ1-1; D is unresolved. CDR3 size: 14 residues. CDR1 is SGHRS and CDR2 is YFSETQ in the germline V gene. V was trimmed by 0 bases and J by 4 bases, leaving 10 bases between them. CDR3 in amino acids: CASSLGSTGTEAFF. Written as DNA, the CDR3 is TGCGCCAGCAGCTTGGGCAGTACGGGCACTGAAGCTTTCTTT.

This rearrangement joins TRBV12-3 or TRBV12-4 to TRBJ1-5; possibly TRBD1 for D (5 bases). The CDR3 consists of 13 residues. V was pared by 3 bases and J by 6 bases, with 9 bases between. This CDR3 reads CASSLGGSQPQHF. Written as DNA, the CDR3 is TGTGCCAGCAGTTTGGGGGGGTCTCAGCCCCAGCATTTT.

The V and J genes are TRBV7-8 and TRBJ1-6, with a tentative D call TRBD1 (5 bases). Germline V gene lookup returns CDR1 SGHVS and CDR2 FQNEAQ. Trimming cost V 5 bases and J 10 bases, with 18 bases left between them. The CDR3 is 15 residues long. CDR3 sequence (DNA): TGTGCCAGCAGCCGAGGTTGGCAGGGAGGCTCACCCCTCCACTTT. Its translation: CASSRGWQGGSPLHF.

The J gene is TRBJ1-2, the V gene TRBV7-2, with no clear D. V was trimmed by 8 bases and J by 2 bases, leaving 15 bases between them. CDR3 length equals 14 residues. CDR1 SGHTA and CDR2 FQGNSA come from the germline V gene. Here the CDR3 reads CASAPGASNYGYTF. The CDR3 region has the DNA TGTGCCAGCGCTCCCGGAGCGTCAAACTATGGCTACACCTTC.

The V call is TRBV7-2, the J call TRBJ2-7; D possibly corresponds to TRBD1 (6 bases). Germline assignment: CDR1 SGHTA and CDR2 FQGNSA. Trimming shortened V by 3 bases and J by 3 bases, and 18 bases separated the two germline ends. The CDR3 covers 16 residues. The DNA of the CDR3 is TGTGCCAGCAGCTTGCAACAGGGTTTACCTCTCTACGAGCAGTACTTC. As protein: CASSLQQGLPLYEQYF.

This chain joins TRBV19 and TRBJ2-1; 9 nucleotides match TRBD2. With V trimmed by 5 bases and J by 1 base, 9 bases remained unmatched. The CDR3 extends over 17 amino acids. CDR1 and CDR2 (germline): LNHDA, SQIVND (reference sequence). The CDR3 is CASSGRSGSGSYNEQFF. The CDR3 bases are TGTGCCAGTAGTGGACGTAGCGGGAGCGGGTCCTACAATGAGCAGTTCTTC.

In DNA, the CDR3 is TGTGCCAGCACCATGGGAGCGACCCCTAGCACAGATACGCAGTATTTT. Amino acid sequence: CASTMGATPSTDTQYF. The V call is TRBV5-4, the J call TRBJ2-3, with D possibly matching TRBD2 (5 bases). The CDR3 covers 16 residues. Germline values: CDR1 SGHNT, CDR2 YYREEE (reference sequence). Trimming pared 6 bases from V and 0 bases from J, leaving 17 bases between.

The rearrangement uses TRBV11-1 and TRBJ2-1; 8 nucleotides agree with TRBD1. This CDR3 contains 16 residues. CDR1 SGHAT and CDR2 FQDESV come from the germline V gene (reference sequence). With V trimmed by 3 bases and J by 2 bases, 6 bases remained unmatched. CDR3 sequence reads: CASSLGRTGPYNEQFF. DNA for the CDR3: TGTGCCAGCAGCTTGGGGCGGACAGGGCCCTACAATGAGCAGTTCTTC.

The chain carries TRBV19 and TRBJ2-7, with D possibly matching TRBD2 (6 bases). The germline V and J ends were trimmed by 5 bases and 6 bases, with 17 bases remaining between them. Germline V gene sequence: CDR1 LNHDA, CDR2 SQIVND (reference sequence). There are 14 residues in the CDR3. The CDR3 sequence is CASSQGLFPLEQYF. In nucleotides, the CDR3 is TGTGCCAGTAGTCAGGGACTTTTTCCCCTCGAGCAGTACTTC.

The chain uses TRBV28 and TRBJ2-1; 8 bases line up with TRBD2. This CDR3 spans 15 amino acids. Trimming removed 9 bases from V and 3 bases from J; junction bases left unmatched: 10. CDR1 is MDHEN and CDR2 is SYDVKM in the germline V gene. This CDR3 is CASTGAGEIYNEQFF. CDR3 nucleotides: TGTGCCAGTACTGGAGCGGGGGAGATCTACAATGAGCAGTTCTTC.